This passage covers 3 T cell receptor beta chains from one sample sequenced in a study of tissue T cells after allogeneic stem cell transplantation (dated by TCRdb to 2021 to 2024). The library was prepared using the immunoSEQ multiplex PCR assay. Sourced from immuneACCESS, this table was stored by TCRdb with only in-frame sequences that have V and J called. A share of the clones is absent; for the studies checked, an unresolved V gene accounts for under half, and the remainder has no known explanation. The sample data list approximately 4,900 clones, and roughly 41% of these were observed just once. 22% of the sample belongs to the ten largest clones. The time point label here, explained by the study, means: mouse harvest day 14 after allogeneic transplant. Each mouse graft consisted of 10^7 T-cell-depleted bone marrow cells plus 10^6 splenic CD5+ T cells and was given by tail vein injection. The specimen sequenced was gut tissue. Source of these receptors: a female BALB/c mouse given C57BL/6 T cells with graft-versus-host disease after an allogeneic hematopoietic cell transplant.

Comment on this clone: Mouse gene names apply. CDR3 amino acids: CASSQEGQYEQYF. The CDR3 DNA, read in part, is TGTGCCAGCAGCCAAGAGGGACAGTATGAACAGTAC. The chain employs TRBV5 and TRBJ2-7; 7 positions agree with TRBD1. The sequence runs out 1 residue before the end of the CDR3; the remainder is reconstructed from the germline J gene. The CDR3 has 13 amino acids. The trim removed 0 bases at V and 4 bases at J, leaving 0 bases unmatched. Germline V gene lookup returns CDR1 LGHNA and CDR2 YNLKQL (reference sequence).

Turning to this clone: Mouse gene names and germline throughout. The sequenced fragment ends 1 residue before the CDR3 boundary, so the rest is inferred from the germline J gene. Within the sample, other DNA sequences also encode this same CDR3. The chain employs TRBV15 and TRBJ2-7, with D hard to call. The CDR3 is 12 residues long. In germline, CDR1 is SGHND, CDR2 FRSKSL. V lost 1 base to trimming and J lost 5 bases, with 6 bases between them. CDR3: CASSLDGHEQYF. The sequenced part of the CDR3 DNA is TGTGCCAGCAGTTTAGACGGGCATGAACAGTAC.

By sample share, this clone is large. Genes and germline come from the mouse. From the germline J gene comes the end of the CDR3, since the read stops 1 residue before it. The chain employs TRBV29 and TRBJ1-4; 10 nucleotides line up with TRBD1. Germline CDR1 MSHET, CDR2 SYDVDS. V shed 1 base and J 1 base; nucleotides not matched to a gene: 3. The CDR3 extends over 17 amino acids. CDR3 residues: CASSLLGDRGSNERLFF. The part of the CDR3 DNA that was read is TGTGCTAGCAGTTTATTAGGGGACAGGGGTTCCAACGAAAGATTATTT. Based on the CDR3 plus reference TRBV29 and TRBJ1-4, the full variable domain is DMKVTQMPRYLIKRMGENVLLECGQDMSHETMYWYRQDPGLGLQLIYISYDVDSNSEGDIPKGYRVSRKKREHFSLILDSAKTNQTSVYFCASSLLGDRGSNERLFFGHGTKLSVL.